What follows are 12 T cell receptor beta chains derived from one specimen sequenced in a study of preoperative IRX-2 immunotherapy in early breast cancer. Clones were sequenced by immunoSEQ multiplex PCR, and TCRdb holds only the in-frame ones, with some missing. Of approximately 27,000 clones in the sample, roughly 77% were seen once. Described treatment: preoperative locoregional IRX-2 cytokine immunotherapy. Source: lymph node tissue, taken after IRX-2 immunotherapy. Receptors were obtained from a human donor with breast cancer.

This rearrangement joins TRBV6-7 to TRBJ2-7; D assignment may be TRBD1 or TRBD2 (5 bases each). TRBV6-7 is sorted into the ORF group, with uncertain function. V was pared by 2 bases and J by 5 bases, with 10 bases between. This CDR3 is 13 amino acids long. In DNA form, the CDR3 reads TGTGCCAGCAGTTACGCTCGGGGCGACGAGCAGTACTTC. Protein product: CASSYARGDEQYF.

This sequence joins TRBV19 and TRBJ2-2, with D uncertain. Germline CDR1 is LNHDA and CDR2 is SQIVND (reference sequence). V lost 1 base to trimming and J lost 0 bases, with 9 bases between them. The length of the CDR3 is 16 residues. As DNA, the CDR3 is TGTGCCAGTAGTATAGGACGGCGAACGAACACCGGGGAGCTGTTTTTT. Protein sequence: CASSIGRRTNTGELFF.

The V and J genes are TRBV28 and TRBJ1-5; 8 nucleotides agree with TRBD1. Germline V gene sequence: CDR1 MDHEN, CDR2 SYDVKM. Unmatched junction bases numbered 2, after V lost 5 bases and J lost 2 bases. The CDR3 extends over 14 amino acids. This chain's CDR3 is CASSVGQGNQPQHF. The CDR3 coding sequence is TGTGCCAGCAGTGTGGGACAGGGCAATCAGCCCCAGCATTTT.

The chain uses TRBV14 and TRBJ1-2; no reliable D call. This CDR3 is 15 amino acids long. Germline lookup yields CDR1 SGHDN and CDR2 FVKESK. Trimming shortened V by 1 base and J by 0 bases, and 9 bases separated the two germline ends. In DNA, the CDR3 is TGTGCCAGCAGCCAAGGGCACAGCCCTAACTATGGCTACACCTTC. Translating gives CASSQGHSPNYGYTF.

V and J are TRBV6-8 and TRBJ1-3; D unresolved. Germline V gene lookup returns CDR1 MNHGY and CDR2 SAAAGT. Trimming removed 6 bases from V and 7 bases from J, with 16 bases in between. This CDR3 contains 14 residues. The CDR3, as DNA: TGTGCCAGCAGCGGGCGGTCCCCATCGAACACCATATATTTT. Translating gives CASSGRSPSNTIYF.

The chain carries TRBV5-1 and TRBJ1-3; D remains unclear. The CDR3 loop spans 16 amino acids. V dropped 4 bases and J dropped 3 bases, with 17 bases sitting between them. CDR1 SGHRS and CDR2 YFSETQ come from the germline V gene. The CDR3 DNA is TGCGCCAGCAGCCTTATGGAGGTTAGGCTTGGAAACACCATATATTTT. Amino acids: CASSLMEVRLGNTIYF.

V usage is TRBV29-1 and J usage is TRBJ2-5, with D maybe TRBD1 (6 bases). Germline lookup yields CDR1 SQVTM and CDR2 ANQGSEA. The CDR3 sequence is 14 residues long. Trimming removed 4 bases at V and 7 bases at J, with 19 bases between. The CDR3 reads CSVVLGGVTPTQYF. The CDR3 nucleotides are TGCAGCGTTGTACTTGGGGGCGTGACGCCGACCCAGTACTTC.

The CDR3 loop is CASSFGQGGHNEQFF. In DNA form, the CDR3 reads TGCGCCAGCAGCTTCGGGCAGGGGGGCCACAATGAGCAGTTCTTC. V is TRBV5-1 and J is TRBJ2-1; possible D gene TRBD1, 7 bases. From germline, CDR1 is SGHRS and CDR2 YFSETQ. The CDR3 sequence is 15 residues long. Trimming stripped 2 bases from V and 5 bases from J, with 14 bases between.

The genes are TRBV6-7 and TRBJ2-1; no definite D call. TRBV6-7 is noted as an ORF with a role that remains uncertain. Trimming removed 8 bases at V and 5 bases at J, with 7 bases between. This CDR3 comprises 11 residues. The CDR3 is CASRNHNEQFF. CDR3 sequence (DNA): TGTGCCAGCCGAAACCACAATGAGCAGTTCTTC.

This clone was detected only once. This rearrangement joins TRBV19 to TRBJ2-5; D is unresolved. Germline V gene data show CDR1 as LNHDA and CDR2 as SQIVND (reference sequence). Trimming shortened V by 2 bases and J by 5 bases, and 9 bases separated the two germline ends. CDR3 length equals 13 residues. CDR3 sequence reads: CASSINPRETQYF. Written as DNA, the CDR3 is TGTGCCAGTAGTATAAACCCTAGGGAGACCCAGTACTTC.

The J gene is TRBJ1-6, the V gene TRBV18; D might be TRBD1 (5 bases). Germline V gene sequence: CDR1 KGHSH, CDR2 LQKENI. CDR3 length equals 15 residues. Trimming shortened V by 3 bases and J by 6 bases, and 12 bases separated the two germline ends. The CDR3 nucleotides are TGTGCCAGCTCACCGACGACAGTATCTAATTCACCCCTCCACTTT. Protein product: CASSPTTVSNSPLHF.

V and J are TRBV28 and TRBJ1-2, with D unclear. V dropped 3 bases and J dropped 1 base, with 15 bases sitting between them. The CDR3 consists of 16 residues. Germline assignment: CDR1 MDHEN and CDR2 SYDVKM. CDR3 region: CASSFFSGEDNYGYTF. In DNA form, the CDR3 reads TGTGCCAGCAGTTTCTTTTCCGGGGAGGATAACTATGGCTACACCTTC.